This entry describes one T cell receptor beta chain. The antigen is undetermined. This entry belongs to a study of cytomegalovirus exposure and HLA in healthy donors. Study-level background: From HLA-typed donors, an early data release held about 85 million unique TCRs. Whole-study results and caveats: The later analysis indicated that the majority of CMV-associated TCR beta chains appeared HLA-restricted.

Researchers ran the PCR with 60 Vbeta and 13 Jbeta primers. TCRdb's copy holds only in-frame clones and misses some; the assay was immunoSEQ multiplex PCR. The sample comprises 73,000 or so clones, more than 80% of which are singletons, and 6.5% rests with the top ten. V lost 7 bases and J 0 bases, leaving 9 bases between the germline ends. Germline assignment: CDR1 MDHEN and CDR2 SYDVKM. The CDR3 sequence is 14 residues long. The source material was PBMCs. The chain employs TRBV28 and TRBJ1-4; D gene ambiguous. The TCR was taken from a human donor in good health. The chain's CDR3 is CASNIEATNEKLFF. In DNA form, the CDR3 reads TGTGCCAGCAATATAGAGGCAACTAATGAAAAACTGTTTTTT.